This T cell receptor beta chain was documented in a study of blood T cell repertoires in COVID-19. Study information: The cDNA or gDNA used as material had been derived from T cells, B-cell-depleted T cells, or PBMCs.

Trimming stripped 3 bases from V and 4 bases from J, with 7 bases between. The CDR3 contains 13 residues. Germline V CDR1 and CDR2: MDHEN, SYDVKM. TCRdb's copy holds only in-frame clones and misses some; the assay was immunoSEQ multiplex PCR. The table has about 87,000 clones, 86% seen once. This clonotype originated in a human donor in a cohort sampled during active COVID-19. This rearrangement joins TRBV28 to TRBJ2-1; D might be TRBD1 (6 bases). Sequenced sample: peripheral blood. CDR3 loop: CASSLDRYNEQFF. CDR3 sequence (DNA): TGTGCCAGCAGTTTGGACAGATACAATGAGCAGTTCTTC.